These 28 T cell receptor beta chains were sequenced from one sample in a study of monozygotic twins with inflammatory bowel disease. TCRdb reprocessed the 5' RACE reads and reports one entry per CDR3 protein, with no DNA. This sample's clone table lists about 330,000 distinct CDR3 sequences. Sequenced: blood. The receptors originated from a human donor with ulcerative colitis or Crohn's disease, or a healthy co-twin of an affected twin (not recorded which).

The chain uses TRBV7-6 and TRBJ2-3; TCRdb's assignment of TRBD1 cannot be checked, as there is no DNA. The CDR3 consists of 15 residues. Germline CDR1 SGHVS, CDR2 FNYEAQ. The CDR3 reads CASSYRGLGTDTQYF.

The gene calls are TRBV7-9 and TRBJ2-2; lacking DNA, the TRBD2 call made by TCRdb goes unchecked. This CDR3 is built from 16 residues. Germline CDR1 reads SEHNR; CDR2 reads FQNEAQ (reference sequence). The CDR3 reads CASSPTSGGAHGELFF.

This chain uses TRBV20-1 with TRBJ2-7; the TCRdb call, TRBD2, lacks DNA for checking. The CDR3 length is 15 residues. Germline CDR1 DFQATT, CDR2 SNEGSKA (reference sequence). The CDR3 loop reads CSARSRRGLPNEQYF.

The chain carries TRBV4-1 and TRBJ2-1; TCRdb calls TRBD2, which cannot be checked without DNA. Germline lookup yields CDR1 MGHRA and CDR2 YSYEKL. The CDR3 length is 21 residues. The CDR3 is CASSQDFRASGGTFPYNEQFF.

This chain connects TRBV7-9 to TRBJ2-7; lacking DNA, the TRBD1 call made by TCRdb goes unchecked. Germline V CDR1 and CDR2: SEHNR, FQNEAQ (reference sequence). CDR3 size: 14 residues. Here the CDR3 reads CASSLDRNSYEQYF.

The chain combines TRBV6-5 with TRBJ2-1; TCRdb outputs TRBD1, but without DNA this stays unchecked. CDR3 size: 16 residues. The germline CDR1 and CDR2 sequences are MNHEY and SVGAGI. CDR3 residues: CASSSTGGTGQNEQFF.

The J gene is TRBJ1-5, the V gene TRBV6-4; lacking DNA, the TRBD1 call made by TCRdb goes unchecked. Looked up from germline, CDR1 is MRHNA and CDR2 is SNTAGT. The CDR3 extends over 18 amino acids. CDR3 sequence reads: CASSIDPQGTGLNQPQHF.

V and J are TRBV2 and TRBJ2-5. The CDR3 runs to 13 residues. Germline V gives CDR1 SNHLY, CDR2 FYNNEI. CDR3 region: CASRGRSQETQYF.

The chain employs TRBV14 and TRBJ2-3; the TCRdb D gene call, TRBD2, has no DNA to confirm it. CDR1 SGHDN and CDR2 FVKESK come from the germline V gene. This CDR3 comprises 15 residues. The CDR3 spells CASSQGLGNTDTQYF.

V usage is TRBV3-1 and J usage is TRBJ2-1; TCRdb designates TRBD2, a call that cannot be tested without DNA. This CDR3 has 21 amino acids. Germline CDR1 is LGHDT and CDR2 is YNNKEL (reference sequence). CDR3: CASSQGFGEGSGSRGNNEQFF.

This chain connects TRBV7-3 to TRBJ2-1; TCRdb picks TRBD1, but there is no DNA to check that call. The CDR3 runs to 15 residues. CDR1 is SGHTA and CDR2 is FQGTGA in the germline V gene. CDR3 protein: CASSLITGGNNEQFF. The variable domain in full, with the rest retrieved from reference TRBV7-3 and TRBJ2-1, is GAGVSQTPSNKVTEKGKYVELRCDPISGHTALYWYRQSLGQGPEFLIYFQGTGAADDSGLPNDRFFAVRPEGSVSTLKIQRTERGDSAVYLCASSLITGGNNEQFFGPGTRLTVL.

The gene calls are TRBV27 and TRBJ1-6; without DNA, the TCRdb call of TRBD1 cannot be checked. Germline V gene data show CDR1 as MNHEY and CDR2 as SMNVEV (reference sequence). The CDR3 sequence is 16 residues long. This CDR3 reads CASSPLGGAGNSPLHF.

The CDR3 protein is CASSLVSHNTGELFF. The chain links TRBV11-2 to TRBJ2-2. Germline lookup yields CDR1 SGHAT and CDR2 FQNNGV. CDR3 size: 15 residues.

The genes are TRBV6-2 or TRBV6-3 and TRBJ2-7. CDR1 is MNHEY, CDR2 SVGEGT, per germline. This CDR3 spans 14 amino acids. The CDR3: CASSLRAESYEQYF.

The V gene is TRBV7-2, the J gene TRBJ1-2; without DNA, the TCRdb call of TRBD1 cannot be checked. Germline V CDR1 and CDR2: SGHTA, FQGNSA. The CDR3 loop spans 17 amino acids. The CDR3 is CASSQEAFRDRAYGYTF.

The chain uses TRBV5-4 and TRBJ2-1; the D call from TCRdb, TRBD2, cannot be confirmed without DNA. This CDR3 contains 18 residues. Germline-derived CDR1 and CDR2 are SGHNT and YYREEE (reference sequence). The CDR3: CASSAGTSGRALIYEQFF.

V gene TRBV4-2 combines with J gene TRBJ1-6; lacking DNA, the TRBD1 call made by TCRdb goes unchecked. The CDR3 has 16 residues. The germline V gene has CDR1 LGHNA and CDR2 YNFKEQ. The CDR3 reads CASSQDRTGAGSPLHF.

The chain carries TRBV5-1 and TRBJ2-3; with no DNA, the TCRdb D assignment of TRBD2 cannot be verified. The CDR3 has 16 residues. Germline CDR1 reads SGHRS; CDR2 reads YFSETQ. CDR3 residues: CASSLAGLAGVDTQYF.

The V gene is TRBV5-1, the J gene TRBJ2-3; the TRBD2 assignment by TCRdb is unverifiable without DNA. The CDR3 has 15 residues. From germline, CDR1 is SGHRS and CDR2 YFSETQ. The CDR3 here is CASGVGDYSTDTQYF.

The chain recombines TRBV7-2 with TRBJ2-3; absent DNA, TCRdb's TRBD2 call cannot be checked. CDR1 and CDR2 (germline): SGHTA, FQGNSA. This CDR3 spans 12 amino acids. CDR3 sequence reads: CASSRLVDTQYF.

This CDR3 reads CASSRNKMGGVSTDTQYF. The V and J genes are TRBV4-1 and TRBJ2-3; TCRdb indicates TRBD1, and absent DNA this call remains unverified. Germline V CDR1 and CDR2: MGHRA, YSYEKL. CDR3 size: 18 residues.

This rearrangement joins TRBV2 to TRBJ1-1. The CDR3 totals 14 residues. Looked up from germline, CDR1 is SNHLY and CDR2 is FYNNEI. CDR3 loop: CASSDKGPLGEAFF.

The chain couples TRBV7-2 to TRBJ2-5; there is no DNA to check the TCRdb D call of TRBD1. Germline CDR1 is SGHTA and CDR2 is FQGNSA. The CDR3 is 13 amino acids. The CDR3 loop is CASSPVGEGTQYF. Supplemented by reference TRBV7-2 and TRBJ2-5, the full variable domain reads GAGVSQSPSNKVTEKGKDVELRCDPISGHTALYWYRQSLGQGLEFLIYFQGNSAPDKSGLPSDRFSAERTGGSVSTLTIQRTQQEDSAVYLCASSPVGEGTQYFGPGTRLLVL.

CDR3 protein: CASSNRLAGSTDTQYF. The chain uses TRBV7-2 and TRBJ2-3; there is no DNA to check the TCRdb D call of TRBD2. The germline V gene has CDR1 SGHTA and CDR2 FQGNSA. The CDR3 totals 16 residues.

This chain links TRBV28 with TRBJ2-7; as DNA is missing, the TRBD2 call by TCRdb cannot be tested. Per the germline V gene, CDR1 is MDHEN and CDR2 is SYDVKM. This CDR3 contains 14 residues. The CDR3 loop reads CASRRAGRNYEQYF. The full variable domain, completed using reference TRBV28 and TRBJ2-7, is DVKVTQSSRYLVKRTGEKVFLECVQDMDHENMFWYRQDPGLGLRLIYFSYDVKMKEKGDIPEGYSVSREKKERFSLILESASTNQTSMYLCASRRAGRNYEQYFGPGTRLTVT.

The chain couples TRBV7-2 to TRBJ2-1; without DNA, the TCRdb call of TRBD1 cannot be checked. The germline V gene has CDR1 SGHTA and CDR2 FQGNSA. CDR3 size: 13 residues. The chain's CDR3 is CASSLVYPHEQFF. Full variable domain (remainder filled in from reference TRBV7-2 and TRBJ2-1): GAGVSQSPSNKVTEKGKDVELRCDPISGHTALYWYRQSLGQGLEFLIYFQGNSAPDKSGLPSDRFSAERTGGSVSTLTIQRTQQEDSAVYLCASSLVYPHEQFFGPGTRLTVL.

The chain is built from TRBV18 and TRBJ2-7. The CDR3 consists of 16 residues. Germline assignment: CDR1 KGHSH and CDR2 LQKENI. CDR3 in amino acids: CASSPPSVGAHYEQYF.

The chain combines TRBV4-1 with TRBJ2-3. The germline V gene encodes CDR1 MGHRA and CDR2 YSYEKL. This CDR3 spans 15 amino acids. CDR3 residues: CASSPFGTSEDTQYF.